Following are 30 T cell receptor beta chains from one sample sequenced in a study of control samples from healthy donors and cancer patients. Here immunoSEQ multiplex PCR was the method, and the copy in TCRdb shows in-frame clones only, minus some. In the table there are hundreds of thousands of clones, more than 80% of which are singletons. Sequenced material: PBMCs. All receptors come from a man in his forties or fifties with head and neck cancer.

This clone was picked up one time. The genes are TRBV6-2 or TRBV6-3 and TRBJ2-3; tentatively, D is TRBD1 (5 bases). The V end was cut by 3 bases, the J end by 4 bases, with 17 bases between. Germline CDR1 and CDR2: MNHEY and SVGEGT. The CDR3 has 16 residues. This CDR3 is CASSYWQRVGADTQYF. CDR3 DNA: TGTGCCAGCAGTTATTGGCAAAGGGTAGGGGCAGATACGCAGTATTTT.

This clone was counted between two and nine times. V and J are TRBV19 and TRBJ1-6; TRBD1 matches at 7 bases. The V and J ends lost 7 bases and 7 bases, in that order; junction bases with no gene match: 13. This CDR3 has 16 residues. Germline loops: CDR1 LNHDA, CDR2 SQIVND (reference sequence). CDR3 amino acids: CASTQQPGQLNSPLHF. The CDR3 bases are TGTGCCAGTACCCAGCAACCGGGACAGCTCAATTCACCCCTCCACTTT.

The genes are TRBV3-1 (or the pseudogene TRBV3-2) and TRBJ2-7; D perhaps matches TRBD2 (6 bases). V lost 4 bases and J lost 1, with 17 bases in between. The CDR3 is 16 residues long. Germline V gene sequence: CDR1 LGHDT, CDR2 YNNKEL (reference sequence). CDR3 DNA: TGTGCCAGCAGCCTTAGGGGCGGGGCTTCTTCCTACGAGCAGTACTTC. Translation: CASSLRGGASSYEQYF.

This clone was seen once. V gene TRBV11-2 combines with J gene TRBJ2-2; TRBD1 aligns across 10 bases. The CDR3 consists of 17 residues. CDR1 and CDR2 (germline): SGHAT, FQNNGV. V was clipped by 0 bases and J by 6 bases; unmatched bases: 7. The CDR3 DNA reads TGTGCCAGCAGCTTAGAGTTAGGGACAGGGGCTTCCGGGGAGCTGTTTTTT. Amino acids: CASSLELGTGASGELFF.

The gene calls are TRBV10-1 and TRBJ1-1, with D hard to call. The V end lost 0 bases, the J end lost 3 bases, and 8 bases lay between the germline ends. Germline assignment: CDR1 WNHNN and CDR2 SYGVQD (reference sequence). The CDR3 contains 14 residues. The CDR3 DNA reads TGCGCCAGCAGTGAGTCGGGTGTGGACACTGAAGCTTTCTTT. Translation gives CASSESGVDTEAFF.

V and J are TRBV7-9 and TRBJ2-1; D unresolved. V gave up 5 bases and J gave up 0 bases, with 11 bases separating them. The CDR3 is 15 amino acids. Germline values: CDR1 SEHNR, CDR2 FQNEAQ (reference sequence). CDR3 sequence: CASSLSESSYNEQFF. DNA of the CDR3: TGTGCCAGCAGCCTCAGCGAGAGCTCCTACAATGAGCAGTTCTTC.

This chain connects TRBV7-9 to TRBJ1-2; D unclear. Germline CDR1 and CDR2: SEHNR and FQNEAQ (reference sequence). Trimming pared 0 bases from V and 4 bases from J, leaving 9 bases between. The length of the CDR3 is 14 residues. CDR3 region: CASSLAGPFYGYTF. The DNA for the CDR3 is TGTGCCAGCAGCTTAGCAGGGCCGTTCTATGGCTACACCTTC.

The chain recombines TRBV12-3 or TRBV12-4 with TRBJ1-2; D remains unclear. The V and J ends lost 6 bases and 4 bases respectively, with 6 bases between them. The length of the CDR3 is 11 residues. Here the CDR3 reads CASRLGYGYTF. Here the CDR3 DNA reads TGTGCCAGCAGGCTAGGCTATGGCTACACCTTC.

The chain recombines TRBV15 with TRBJ2-7; TRBD1 matches at 9 bases. V was pared by 2 bases and J by 4 bases, with 12 bases of the junction left unmatched. The CDR3 runs 17 residues. Per germline, CDR1 LNHNV and CDR2 YYDKDF (reference sequence). The CDR3 loop is CATSRNPTGGGVYEQYF. The CDR3 region has the DNA TGTGCCACCAGCAGAAATCCGACAGGGGGTGGTGTATACGAGCAGTACTTC.

This clone was recorded only once. The chain carries TRBV19 and TRBJ2-3, with D perhaps given as TRBD1 or TRBD2 (5 bases each). Germline V gene lookup returns CDR1 LNHDA and CDR2 SQIVND (reference sequence). Trimming removed 7 bases at V and 2 bases at J, with 13 bases between. The CDR3 has 14 residues. This CDR3 is CASTAGTFTDTQYF. CDR3 bases: TGTGCCAGTACCGCCGGGACCTTCACAGATACGCAGTATTTT. Looking up the rest from reference TRBV19 and TRBJ2-3 gives the full variable domain: DGGITQSPKYLFRKEGQNVTLSCEQNLNHDAMYWYRQDPGQGLRLIYYSQIVNDFQKGDIAEGYSVSREKKESFPLTVTSAQKNPTAFYLCASTAGTFTDTQYFGPGTRLTVL.

The V gene is TRBV2, the J gene TRBJ1-1; D unclear. Germline loops: CDR1 SNHLY, CDR2 FYNNEI. The CDR3 has 15 amino acids. Trimming took 4 bases from V and 1 from J, leaving 13 bases between them. The CDR3 DNA sequence: TGTGCCAGCAGTGCTCTAGGCGTGGGGAACACTGAAGCTTTCTTT. It specifies CASSALGVGNTEAFF. Variable domain in full (rest from reference TRBV2 and TRBJ1-1): EPEVTQTPSHQVTQMGQEVILRCVPISNHLYFYWYRQILGQKVEFLVSFYNNEISEKSEIFDDQFSVERPDGSNFTLKIRSTKLEDSAMYFCASSALGVGNTEAFFGQGTRLTVV.

This chain links TRBV5-1 with TRBJ1-2; D possibly corresponds to TRBD1 (6 bases). Germline V lookup: CDR1 SGHRS, CDR2 YFSETQ. Trimming left V 0 bases short and J 7 bases short, with 16 bases between. This CDR3 has 15 amino acids. For the CDR3, the DNA is TGCGCCAGCAGCTTGGAAGCAGGGGAACAAGGTGGCTACACCTTC. Residues: CASSLEAGEQGGYTF.

The chain has TRBV10-3 and TRBJ2-7, with TRBD1 matching 7 bases. CDR3 size: 12 residues. The V and J ends lost 8 bases and 2 bases, in that order; junction bases with no gene match: 3. Per germline, CDR1 ENHRY and CDR2 SYGVKD. The CDR3 protein is CAIGDRAYEQYF. The CDR3 DNA reads as TGTGCCATCGGAGACAGGGCCTACGAGCAGTACTTC.

The J gene is TRBJ2-3, the V gene TRBV9; tentatively, D is TRBD2 (5 bases). CDR1 SGDLS and CDR2 YYNGEE come from the germline V gene. The CDR3 length is 16 residues. V gave up 2 bases and J gave up 4 bases, with 17 bases separating them. Here the CDR3 reads CASSVLPPSSPDTQYF. CDR3 DNA sequence: TGTGCCAGCAGCGTTCTCCCTCCTAGCTCCCCAGATACGCAGTATTTT.

The rearrangement links TRBV6-5 to TRBJ1-2; D gene uncertain. Between the trimmed V and J ends, which lost 5 bases and 3 bases, there was a span of 16 bases. The CDR3 is 15 residues long. Germline V gives CDR1 MNHEY, CDR2 SVGAGI. The CDR3 region has the DNA TGTGCCAGCAGTAAATTCGGGAACCCATACTATGGCTACACCTTC. This encodes CASSKFGNPYYGYTF.

The rearrangement joins TRBV29-1 to TRBJ1-1, with 7 bases matching TRBD1. The V and J ends lost 8 bases and 1 base, in that order; junction bases with no gene match: 10. Germline values: CDR1 SQVTM, CDR2 ANQGSEA. The CDR3 extends over 14 amino acids. The CDR3 reads CSTRQGVSNTEAFF. The CDR3 DNA sequence: TGCAGCACCCGACAGGGAGTATCGAACACTGAAGCTTTCTTT. The variable domain in full, completed from reference TRBV29-1 and TRBJ1-1, reads SAVISQKPSRDICQRGTSLTIQCQVDSQVTMMFWYRQQPGQSLTLIATANQGSEATYESGFVIDKFPISRPNLTFSTLTVSNMSPEDSSIYLCSTRQGVSNTEAFFGQGTRLTVV.

This sequence joins TRBV9 and TRBJ2-1, with TRBD1 matching 7 bases. The CDR3 is made up of 19 amino acids. J was trimmed by 0 bases and V by 2 bases; bases with no gene match: 14. Germline V gene sequence: CDR1 SGDLS, CDR2 YYNGEE. CDR3 in amino acids: CASSVPVGDSGLSYNEQFF. The CDR3 DNA reads as TGTGCCAGCAGCGTCCCCGTAGGGGACAGCGGTCTCTCCTACAATGAGCAGTTCTTC.

This rearrangement joins TRBV6-2 or TRBV6-3 to TRBJ2-3; no clear D gene. This CDR3 region has 11 residues. Deletions cut 6 bases from V and 5 bases from J, with 6 bases between. From germline, CDR1 is MNHEY and CDR2 SVGEGT. The DNA for the CDR3 is TGTGCCAGCAGCTATGAAGATACGCAGTATTTT. It translates to CASSYEDTQYF.

This clone has more than one count but fewer than ten. The chain couples TRBV3-1 (or the pseudogene TRBV3-2) to TRBJ2-7; D is undetermined. This CDR3 comprises 15 residues. Per germline, CDR1 LGHDT and CDR2 YNNKEL (reference sequence). V shed 0 bases and J shed 0 bases, with 9 bases lying between them. CDR3 amino acids: CASSQEPGPSYEQYF. The CDR3, as DNA: TGTGCCAGCAGCCAAGAACCCGGGCCCTCCTACGAGCAGTACTTC.

The genes are TRBV6-2 or TRBV6-3 and TRBJ1-2, with TRBD1 matching over 7 bases. The CDR3 is 15 amino acids. V lost 5 bases, J lost 4 bases, and 10 bases stayed unmatched. Germline V lookup: CDR1 MNHEY, CDR2 SVGEGT. CDR3 nucleotide sequence: TGTGCCAGCAGTCACAGGGGATTTAGCCTCTATGGCTACACCTTC. It is translated as CASSHRGFSLYGYTF.

This clone was recorded only once. The chain combines TRBV6-5 with TRBJ2-3, with 8 bases lining up with TRBD2. This CDR3 is built from 15 residues. Germline loops: CDR1 MNHEY, CDR2 SVGAGI. V trimming: 6 bases; J trimming: 0 bases; junction bases outside the gene matches: 5. CDR3 in DNA: TGTGCCAGCAGAGCTACTAGCGGTAGCACAGATACGCAGTATTTT. Translated: CASRATSGSTDTQYF.

This chain's CDR3 is CASSLGGTGANVLTF. CDR3 nucleotides: TGTGCCAGCAGCTTAGGGGGGACCGGGGCCAACGTCCTGACTTTC. The chain is built from TRBV7-6 and TRBJ2-6; D may match TRBD1 or TRBD2 (5 bases each). In germline, CDR1 is SGHVS, CDR2 FNYEAQ. V gave up 1 base and J gave up 4 bases, with 8 bases separating them. This CDR3 is built from 15 residues.

This chain joins TRBV28 and TRBJ2-7; D ambiguous. CDR3 length equals 14 residues. V was clipped by 7 bases and J by 3 bases, with 16 bases between them. The germline V gene encodes CDR1 MDHEN and CDR2 SYDVKM. CDR3 sequence reads: CASTSGGPVYEQYF. The CDR3, as DNA: TGTGCCAGCACCTCCGGTGGGCCAGTCTACGAGCAGTACTTC.

The J gene is TRBJ2-7, the V gene TRBV15, with D possibly called TRBD1 or TRBD2 (5 bases each). With 2 bases removed from V and 6 bases from J, the gap between germline ends came to 17 bases. Germline CDR1 LNHNV, CDR2 YYDKDF (reference sequence). This CDR3 region has 15 residues. This chain's CDR3 is CATSRTTGLIAEQYF. CDR3 nucleotides: TGTGCCACCAGCAGAACCACAGGACTTATCGCCGAGCAGTACTTC.

This clone was seen more than once but under ten times. The J gene is TRBJ2-1, the V gene TRBV29-1; 8 bases agree with TRBD2. In germline, CDR1 is SQVTM, CDR2 ANQGSEA. Losses at the gene ends were 2 bases for V and 10 bases for J; bases not matched to a gene: 4. This CDR3 spans 12 amino acids. Written as DNA, the CDR3 is TGCAGCGTTGAACGGGAGGGCCAGGAGCAGTTCTTC. It is translated as CSVEREGQEQFF.

The V call is TRBV6-1, the J call TRBJ2-7; no definite D call. This CDR3 has 13 residues. The germline V gene encodes CDR1 MNHNS and CDR2 SASEGT. V was pared by 3 bases and J by 3 bases, with 9 bases between. The CDR3 reads CASSDSVYYEQYF. The CDR3 DNA reads as TGTGCCAGCAGTGACAGCGTTTACTACGAGCAGTACTTC.

The chain is built from TRBV28 and TRBJ1-6; TRBD1 aligns across 7 bases. J was trimmed by 6 bases and V by 2 bases; bases with no gene match: 7. Germline loops: CDR1 MDHEN, CDR2 SYDVKM. The CDR3 has 16 residues. The CDR3 spells CASSLEQGRVNSPLHF. CDR3 coding DNA: TGTGCCAGCAGTTTAGAACAGGGGAGGGTTAATTCACCCCTCCACTTT. Full variable domain (outside the CDR3, taken from reference TRBV28 and TRBJ1-6): DVKVTQSSRYLVKRTGEKVFLECVQDMDHENMFWYRQDPGLGLRLIYFSYDVKMKEKGDIPEGYSVSREKKERFSLILESASTNQTSMYLCASSLEQGRVNSPLHFGNGTRLTVT.

V gene TRBV6-8 combines with J gene TRBJ2-4; the D gene is possibly TRBD1 (6 bases). Germline CDR1 is MNHGY and CDR2 is SAAAGT. The V gene lost 0 bases and the J gene lost 2 bases, with 8 bases spanning the gap. This CDR3 has 15 amino acids. The CDR3 bases are TGTGCCAGCAGTTACTCGGGGGCGCCCAAAAACATTCAGTACTTC. Encoded protein: CASSYSGAPKNIQYF.

The count of this clone is one. V and J are TRBV11-2 and TRBJ2-3; a weak D match, TRBD1 (5 bases). Looked up from germline, CDR1 is SGHAT and CDR2 is FQNNGV. The CDR3 loop spans 12 amino acids. The germline V and J ends were trimmed by 3 bases and 6 bases, with 7 bases remaining between them. CDR3 sequence reads: CASSFWGDTQYF. In DNA, the CDR3 is TGTGCCAGCAGCTTTTGGGGCGATACGCAGTATTTT.

The chain has TRBV10-3 and TRBJ1-2; weak D call: TRBD1 (6 bases). V lost 6 bases and J 4 bases, leaving 12 bases between the germline ends. The CDR3 is 13 amino acids. From germline, CDR1 is ENHRY and CDR2 SYGVKD. The CDR3 here is CAISQQGSYGYTF. The CDR3 DNA follows: TGTGCCATCAGCCAACAGGGATCCTATGGCTACACCTTC.